This TCR beta chain is from a study of CD8 T cells in ankylosing spondylitis. This clonotype was counted between two and nine times. Its antigen is not known. General observations from the study: Made up of roughly 8 highly homologous variants, a TCR beta motif appeared characteristic of ankylosing spondylitis blood.

Quantitative molecular-barcoded 5'-RACE generated the TCR beta libraries. TCRdb redid the calling of the 5' RACE reads with MiXCR, one entry per CDR3 protein. This table has around 770,000 distinct CDR3 sequences, over 15% appearing once. CDR3 length equals 16 residues. Germline values: CDR1 DFQATT, CDR2 SNEGSKA (reference sequence). J lost 10 bases, V lost 0 bases, and 14 bases had no gene match. The source material was blood, either unsorted or a sorted T cell fraction (not recorded which). This sequence was found in a male donor with ankylosing spondylitis. The chain couples TRBV20-1 to TRBJ2-1, with 8 positions matching TRBD2. The CDR3 sequence is CSARDLGLGSLWEQFF. CDR3 nucleotide sequence: TGCAGTGCTAGAGATTTGGGACTAGGGTCCCTATGGGAGCAGTTCTTC.